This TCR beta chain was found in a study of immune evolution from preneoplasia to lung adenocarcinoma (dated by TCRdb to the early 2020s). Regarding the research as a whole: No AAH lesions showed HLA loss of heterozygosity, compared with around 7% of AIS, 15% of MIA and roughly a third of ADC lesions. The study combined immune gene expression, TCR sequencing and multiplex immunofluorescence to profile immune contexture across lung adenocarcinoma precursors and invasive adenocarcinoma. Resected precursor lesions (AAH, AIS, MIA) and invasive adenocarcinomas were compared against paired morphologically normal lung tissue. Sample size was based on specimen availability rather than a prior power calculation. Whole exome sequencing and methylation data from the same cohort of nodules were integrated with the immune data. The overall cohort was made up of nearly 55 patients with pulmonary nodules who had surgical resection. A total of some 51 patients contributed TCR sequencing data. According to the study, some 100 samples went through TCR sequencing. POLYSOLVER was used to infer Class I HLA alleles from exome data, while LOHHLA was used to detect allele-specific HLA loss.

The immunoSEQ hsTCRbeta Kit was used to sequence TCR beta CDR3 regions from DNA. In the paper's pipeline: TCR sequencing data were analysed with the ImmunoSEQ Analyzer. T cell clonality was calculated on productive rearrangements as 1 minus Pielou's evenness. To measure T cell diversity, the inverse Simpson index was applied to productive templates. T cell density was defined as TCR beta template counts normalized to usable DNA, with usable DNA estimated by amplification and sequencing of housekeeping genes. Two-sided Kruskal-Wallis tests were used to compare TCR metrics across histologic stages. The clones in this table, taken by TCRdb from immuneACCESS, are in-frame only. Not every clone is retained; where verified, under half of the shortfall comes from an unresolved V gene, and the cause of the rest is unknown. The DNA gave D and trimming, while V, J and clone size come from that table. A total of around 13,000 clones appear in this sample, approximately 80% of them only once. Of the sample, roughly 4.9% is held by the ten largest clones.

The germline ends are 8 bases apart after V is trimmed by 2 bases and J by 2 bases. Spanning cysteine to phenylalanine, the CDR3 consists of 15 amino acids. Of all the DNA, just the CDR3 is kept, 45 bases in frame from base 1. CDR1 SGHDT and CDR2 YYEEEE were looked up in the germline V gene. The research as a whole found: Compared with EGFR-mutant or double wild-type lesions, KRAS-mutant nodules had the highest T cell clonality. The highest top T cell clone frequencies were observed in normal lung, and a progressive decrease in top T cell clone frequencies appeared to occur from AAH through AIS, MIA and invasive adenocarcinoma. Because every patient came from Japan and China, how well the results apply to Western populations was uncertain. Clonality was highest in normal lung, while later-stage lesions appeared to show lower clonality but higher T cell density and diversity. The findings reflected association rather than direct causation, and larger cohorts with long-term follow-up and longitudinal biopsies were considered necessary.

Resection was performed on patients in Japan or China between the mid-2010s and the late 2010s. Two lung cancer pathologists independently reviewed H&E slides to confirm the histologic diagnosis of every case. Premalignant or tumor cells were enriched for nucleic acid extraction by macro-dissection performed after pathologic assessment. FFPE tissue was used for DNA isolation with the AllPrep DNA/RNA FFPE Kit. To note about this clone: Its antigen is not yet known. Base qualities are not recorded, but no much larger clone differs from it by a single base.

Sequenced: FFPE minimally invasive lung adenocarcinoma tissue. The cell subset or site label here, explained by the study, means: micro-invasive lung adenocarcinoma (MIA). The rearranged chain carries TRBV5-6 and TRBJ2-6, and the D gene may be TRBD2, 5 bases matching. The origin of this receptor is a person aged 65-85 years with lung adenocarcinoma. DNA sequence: TGTGCCAGCAGCTTAATGGAGGCTGGGGCCAACGTCCTGACTTTC. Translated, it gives CASSLMEAGANVLTF.